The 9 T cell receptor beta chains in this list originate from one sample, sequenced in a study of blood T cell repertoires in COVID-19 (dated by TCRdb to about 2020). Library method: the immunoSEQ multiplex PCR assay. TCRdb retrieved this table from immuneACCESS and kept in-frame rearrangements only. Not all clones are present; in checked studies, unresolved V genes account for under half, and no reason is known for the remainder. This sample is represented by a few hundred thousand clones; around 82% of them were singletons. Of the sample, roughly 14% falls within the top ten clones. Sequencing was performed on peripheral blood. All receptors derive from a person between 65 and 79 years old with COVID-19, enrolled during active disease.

This CDR3 reads CSVGKPAGGQETQYF. DNA for the CDR3: TGCAGCGTTGGGAAGCCAGCGGGAGGGCAAGAGACCCAGTACTTC. The chain employs TRBV29-1 and TRBJ2-5, with TRBD2 matching 10 bases. There are 15 residues in the CDR3. The junction had 7 bases not matched to a gene; V was cut back by 4 bases and J by 2 bases. Germline V lookup: CDR1 SQVTM, CDR2 ANQGSEA. Based on the CDR3 plus reference TRBV29-1 and TRBJ2-5, the full variable domain is SAVISQKPSRDICQRGTSLTIQCQVDSQVTMMFWYRQQPGQSLTLIATANQGSEATYESGFVIDKFPISRPNLTFSTLTVSNMSPEDSSIYLCSVGKPAGGQETQYFGPGTRLLVL.

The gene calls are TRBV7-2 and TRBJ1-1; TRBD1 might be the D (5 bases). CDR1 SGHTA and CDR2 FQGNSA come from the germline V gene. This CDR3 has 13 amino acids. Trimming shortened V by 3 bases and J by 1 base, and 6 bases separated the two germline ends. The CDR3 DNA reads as TGTGCCAGCAGCTTTCAGGGGAACACTGAAGCTTTCTTT. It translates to CASSFQGNTEAFF.

In nucleotides, the CDR3 is TGTGCCAGCAGCCAACCAAGAAGCGGGAGGGCGATGAATGAGCAGTTCTTC. Translating it yields CASSQPRSGRAMNEQFF. J is TRBJ2-1 and V is TRBV3-1 (or the pseudogene TRBV3-2); TRBD2 matches at 10 bases. This CDR3 region has 17 residues. The germline gives CDR1 LGHDT, CDR2 YNNKEL (reference sequence). Trimming at V came to 2 bases and at J to 7 bases, leaving 11 bases not matched to a gene.

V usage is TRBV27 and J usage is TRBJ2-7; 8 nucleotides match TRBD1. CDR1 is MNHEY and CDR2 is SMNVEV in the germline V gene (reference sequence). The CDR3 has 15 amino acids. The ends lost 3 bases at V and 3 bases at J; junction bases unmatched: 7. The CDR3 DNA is TGTGCCAGCAGTTTTCGGACAGGGCCGGTCTACGAGCAGTACTTC. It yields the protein CASSFRTGPVYEQYF.

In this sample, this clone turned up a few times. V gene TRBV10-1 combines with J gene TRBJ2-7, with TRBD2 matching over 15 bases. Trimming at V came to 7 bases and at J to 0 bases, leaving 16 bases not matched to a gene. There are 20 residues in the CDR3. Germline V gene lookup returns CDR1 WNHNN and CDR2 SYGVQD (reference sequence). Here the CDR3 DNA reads TGCGCCAGCATAAAAAAACAGGGACTAGCGGGAGGAACTATCTCCTACGAGCAGTACTTC. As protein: CASIKKQGLAGGTISYEQYF.

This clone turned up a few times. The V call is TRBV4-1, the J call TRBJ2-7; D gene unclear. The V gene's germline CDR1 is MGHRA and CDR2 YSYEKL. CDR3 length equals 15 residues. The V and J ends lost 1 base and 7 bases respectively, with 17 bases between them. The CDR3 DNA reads TGCGCCAGCAGCCAAGCACCCGAGCTCTGGGCGGAGCAGTACTTC. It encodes CASSQAPELWAEQYF.

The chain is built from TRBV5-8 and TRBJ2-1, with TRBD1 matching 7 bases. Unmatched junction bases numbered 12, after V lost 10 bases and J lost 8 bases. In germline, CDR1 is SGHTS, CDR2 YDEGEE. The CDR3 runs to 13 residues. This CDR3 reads CAARLGGIDEQFF. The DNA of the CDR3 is TGTGCCGCTCGGTTAGGGGGCATCGATGAGCAGTTCTTC.

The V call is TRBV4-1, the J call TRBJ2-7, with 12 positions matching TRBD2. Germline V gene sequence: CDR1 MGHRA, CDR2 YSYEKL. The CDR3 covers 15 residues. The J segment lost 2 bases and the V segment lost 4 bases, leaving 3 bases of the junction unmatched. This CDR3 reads CASSLTSGGPYEQYF. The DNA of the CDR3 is TGCGCCAGCAGCCTGACTAGCGGGGGACCCTACGAGCAGTACTTC.

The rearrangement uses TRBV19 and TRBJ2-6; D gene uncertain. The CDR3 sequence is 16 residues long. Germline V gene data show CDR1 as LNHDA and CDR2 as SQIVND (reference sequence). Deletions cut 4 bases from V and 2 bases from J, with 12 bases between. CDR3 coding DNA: TGTGCCAGTAGTAGGTTTATGGGCCCTGGGGCCAACGTCCTGACTTTC. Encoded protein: CASSRFMGPGANVLTF.